The T cell receptor (beta chain) under discussion was sequenced for a study of memory CD4+ T cells and cytomegalovirus serostatus (dated by TCRdb to between 2019 and 2020). For the wider study: The 33 healthy Belgian adults in the cohort included 9 who were CMV seropositive and roughly 25 who were CMV seronegative. To replicate a published TCR-based CMV serostatus classifier, the researchers sequenced the CD4+ memory TCRbeta repertoires of a Belgian cohort whose cytomegalovirus serostatus was known.

Genomic DNA was extracted from sorted cells with the Quick-DNA Microprep Kit. TCRbeta DNA was amplified with the immunoSEQ hsTCRbeta kit following the manufacturer's protocol. An Illumina MiSeq instrument was used to sequence the TCRbeta libraries. As for the authors' bioinformatics: Following removal of out-of-frame sequences, roughly 2 million distinct TCRbeta sequences were retained, with an average of about 70,000 per individual. Each individual was scored using the number of some 150 previously reported CMV-associated TCRbeta sequences that the individual carried and the total number of productive distinct TCRbeta sequences. A beta-binomial model was reimplemented in Python, and random forests from scikit-learn, run with default parameters, were trained on data from the US cohort. Classifier performance on the Belgian cohort was reported as the median AUC with percentile confidence intervals calculated over 10,000 bootstrap iterations. Sourced from immuneACCESS, this table was stored by TCRdb with only in-frame sequences that have V and J called. A share of the clones is absent; for the studies checked, an unresolved V gene accounts for under half, and the remainder has no known explanation. V and J calls plus clone size are reproduced from that table; the DNA served to infer D and trimming. In this sample the table shows approximately 27,000 clones, approximately 80% of which occur a single time. The leading ten clones occupy over 1% of the sample.

Remarks on this clone: Its antigen remains unidentified. Qualities for individual bases were not recorded, and no much larger clone is one base off.

Here is what the overall study found, with its caveats: The original-framework classifier achieved a median bootstrapped AUC of 0.95 with a 95% CI of 0.76-1.00 on the Belgian cohort. Only CD4+CD45RO+ memory cells were sequenced, unlike the original study, which covered naive and memory CD4+ and CD8+ populations. CMV serostatus prediction reached a median bootstrapped AUC of roughly 0.96 with the original framework and over 0.8 with a US-trained random forest. Results were interpreted as suggesting that the CMV-associated TCR signature is largely present in the CD4+ memory repertoire. Among the 150 or so previously reported CMV-associated TCRbeta sequences, some 62 showed up in the CD4+ memory repertoires, with each one found in between one and five individuals.

Unmatched junction bases come to 7, with V trimmed by 2 bases and J by 7 bases. CDR1 and CDR2, looked up from the germline V gene, are MNHEY and SVGAGI. Spanning cysteine to phenylalanine, the CDR3 consists of 16 amino acids. Only the CDR3 DNA is retained, 48 bases long and in frame from the first base. Single viable CD3+CD4+CD8-CD45RO+ cells were sorted as memory CD4+ T cells on a FACSAria II. CMV serostatus was determined using a Roche Elecsys assay that detects serum IgG against CMV pp150, pp28, p38 and p52. After thawing, total CD4+ T cells were enriched by positive selection with CD4 magnetic microbeads. The samples came from a different study that was designed specifically to examine the CD4+ T cell memory repertoire. Following standard operating procedures, peripheral blood mononuclear cells were isolated and cryopreserved, while serum was kept at -80 degrees C. CD3-PerCP (BW264/56), CD4-APC (RPA-T4), CD45RO-PE (UCHT1) and CD8-Pacific Orange (3B5) antibodies were used for staining, and non-viable cells were excluded with Sytox blue.

The TCR comes from an adult in good health and CMV-seronegative. Here the chain combines TRBV6-5 and TRBJ2-1; TRBD2 matches 11 bases in the middle. Sequenced input: memory CD4+ T cells from blood. DNA sequence: TGTGCCAGCAGTTACGACACTAGCGGGAGTAGAAATGAGCAGTTCTTC. It encodes CASSYDTSGSRNEQFF.